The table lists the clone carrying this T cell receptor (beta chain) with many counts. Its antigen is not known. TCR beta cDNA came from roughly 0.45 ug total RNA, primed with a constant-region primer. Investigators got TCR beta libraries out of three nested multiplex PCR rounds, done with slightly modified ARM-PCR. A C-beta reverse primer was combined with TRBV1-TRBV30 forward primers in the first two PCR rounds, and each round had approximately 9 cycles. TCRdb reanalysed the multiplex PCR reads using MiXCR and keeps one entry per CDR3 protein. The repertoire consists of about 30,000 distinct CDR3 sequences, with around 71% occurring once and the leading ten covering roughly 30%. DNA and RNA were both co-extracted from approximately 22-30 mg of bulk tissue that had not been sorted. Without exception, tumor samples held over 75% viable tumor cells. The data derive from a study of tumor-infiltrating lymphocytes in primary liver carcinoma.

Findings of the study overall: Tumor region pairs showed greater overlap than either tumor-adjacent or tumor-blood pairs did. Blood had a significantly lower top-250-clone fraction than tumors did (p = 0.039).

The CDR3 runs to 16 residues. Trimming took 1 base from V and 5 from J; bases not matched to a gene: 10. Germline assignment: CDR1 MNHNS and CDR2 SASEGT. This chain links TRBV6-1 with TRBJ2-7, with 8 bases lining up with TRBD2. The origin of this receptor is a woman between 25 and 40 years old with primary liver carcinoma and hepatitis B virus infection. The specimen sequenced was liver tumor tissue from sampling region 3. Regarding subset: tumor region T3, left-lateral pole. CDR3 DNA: TGTGCCAGCAGTGAAGGGGGTACCGGGAGGGCCCACGAGCAGTACTTC. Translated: CASSEGGTGRAHEQYF.